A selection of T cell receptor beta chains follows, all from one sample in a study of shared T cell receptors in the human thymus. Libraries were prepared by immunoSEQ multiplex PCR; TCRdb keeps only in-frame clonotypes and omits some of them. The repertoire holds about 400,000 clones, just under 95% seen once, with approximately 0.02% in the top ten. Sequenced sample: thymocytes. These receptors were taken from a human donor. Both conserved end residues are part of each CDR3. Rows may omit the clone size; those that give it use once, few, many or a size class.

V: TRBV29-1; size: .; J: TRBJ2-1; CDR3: CSVPCPGLARSGDEQFF
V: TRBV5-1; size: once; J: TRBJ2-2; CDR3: CASSPSERTRLEGGELFF
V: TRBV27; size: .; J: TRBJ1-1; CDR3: CASSSGGNTEAFF
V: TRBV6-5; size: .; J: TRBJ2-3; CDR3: CASSCDRVTDTQYF
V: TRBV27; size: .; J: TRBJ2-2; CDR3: CATGDKGRAGELFF
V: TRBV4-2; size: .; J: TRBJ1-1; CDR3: CASSQLVGDSEAFF
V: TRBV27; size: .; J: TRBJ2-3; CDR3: CASSRPDRADTQYF
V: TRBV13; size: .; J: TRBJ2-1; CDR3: CASSPGETRNEQFF
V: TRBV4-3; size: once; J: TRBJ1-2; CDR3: CASSPRGVQGPNYGYTF
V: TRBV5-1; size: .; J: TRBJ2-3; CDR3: CASSLDRVDTQYF
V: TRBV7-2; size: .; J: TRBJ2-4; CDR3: CASSQPTGLAKNIQYF
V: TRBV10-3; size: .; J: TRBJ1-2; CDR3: CAISEYHGQKYGYTF
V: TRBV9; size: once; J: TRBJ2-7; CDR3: CASSPTLAGNLYEQYF
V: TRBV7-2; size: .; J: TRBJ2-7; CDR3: CASSFPGTPSSYEQYF
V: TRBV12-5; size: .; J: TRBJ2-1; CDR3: CASGLRGYNEQFF
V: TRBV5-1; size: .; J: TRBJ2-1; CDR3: CASSSPPGLAALSYNEQFF
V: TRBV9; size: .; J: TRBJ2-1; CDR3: CASSVLSTSGKNHEQFF
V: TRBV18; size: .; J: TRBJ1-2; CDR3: CASSPEQYGYTF
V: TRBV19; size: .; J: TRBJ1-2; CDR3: CASSIDTPDQANYGYTF
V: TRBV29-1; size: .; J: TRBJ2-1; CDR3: CSVGIRGYNEQFF
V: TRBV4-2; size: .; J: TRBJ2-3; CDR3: CASSRGLAGVGWGTDTQYF
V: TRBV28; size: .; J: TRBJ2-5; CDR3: CASSPTPTQETQYF
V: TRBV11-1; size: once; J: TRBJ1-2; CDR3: CASSLGPSINYGYTF
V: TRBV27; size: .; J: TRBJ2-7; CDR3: CASRVTSGSSYEQYF
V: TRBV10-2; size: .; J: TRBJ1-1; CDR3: CASTGGGSSDTEAFF
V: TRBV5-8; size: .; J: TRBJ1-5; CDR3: CASSLQGAGCNQPQHF
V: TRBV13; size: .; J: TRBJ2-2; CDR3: CATSGTSGRGNTGELFF
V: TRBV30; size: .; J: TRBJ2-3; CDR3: CAWSAPGLAGSTDTQYF
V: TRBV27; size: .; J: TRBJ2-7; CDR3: CASRLLTSGGSYEQYF
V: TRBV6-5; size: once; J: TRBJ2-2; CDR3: CASSYWGGDTGELFF
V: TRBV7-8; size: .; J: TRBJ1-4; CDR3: CASSLAGTEISEGEKLFF
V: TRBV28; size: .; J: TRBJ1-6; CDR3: CASSLERAPNSPLHF
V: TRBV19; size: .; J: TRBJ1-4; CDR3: CASSIDRNEKLFF
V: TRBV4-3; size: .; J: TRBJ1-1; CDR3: CASSQDSGPSMNTEAFF
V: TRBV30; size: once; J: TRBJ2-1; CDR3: CAWNPTRRGYEQFF
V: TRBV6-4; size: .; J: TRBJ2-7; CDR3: CASMKCTTRRNEQYF
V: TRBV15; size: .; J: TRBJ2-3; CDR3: CATSRAPCARADTQYF
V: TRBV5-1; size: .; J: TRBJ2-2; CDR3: CASSLHHWQPGELFF
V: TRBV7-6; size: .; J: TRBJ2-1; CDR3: CASSLASRSYNEQFF
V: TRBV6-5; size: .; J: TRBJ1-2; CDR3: CASSYARGLYGYTF
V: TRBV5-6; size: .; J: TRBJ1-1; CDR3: CASSFTGGTEAFF
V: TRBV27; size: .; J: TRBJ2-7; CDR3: CASSKRPLATPYEQYF
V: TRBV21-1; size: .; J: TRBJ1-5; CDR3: CASSKRQLFLPQHF
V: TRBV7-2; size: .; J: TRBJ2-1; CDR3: CASIKPGGTAYNEQFF
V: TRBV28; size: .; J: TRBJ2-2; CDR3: CASSTRPTSGRAHTGELFF